The TCR beta chain described here comes from a study of T cell changes during pregnancy in multiple sclerosis. Using immunoSEQ multiplex PCR, the repertoire was profiled, and TCRdb retains in-frame clones only, with some absent. Among roughly 85,000 clones, 80% to 95% were seen once, and the ten largest hold roughly 2.5%. The CDR3 runs to 17 residues. Trimming cost V 4 bases and J 6 bases; bases outside gene matches: 8. Per germline, CDR1 SGDLS and CDR2 YYNGEE. The sample here was peripheral blood, taken in the first trimester of pregnancy. The receptor comes from a female donor with multiple sclerosis, enrolled in a pregnancy study. The V and J genes are TRBV9 and TRBJ2-2, with 14 positions matching TRBD2. The CDR3 DNA sequence: TGTGCCAGCAGCCGAGGGACTAGCGGGAGAAGAGCCGGGGAGCTGTTTTTT. Amino acids: CASSRGTSGRRAGELFF.